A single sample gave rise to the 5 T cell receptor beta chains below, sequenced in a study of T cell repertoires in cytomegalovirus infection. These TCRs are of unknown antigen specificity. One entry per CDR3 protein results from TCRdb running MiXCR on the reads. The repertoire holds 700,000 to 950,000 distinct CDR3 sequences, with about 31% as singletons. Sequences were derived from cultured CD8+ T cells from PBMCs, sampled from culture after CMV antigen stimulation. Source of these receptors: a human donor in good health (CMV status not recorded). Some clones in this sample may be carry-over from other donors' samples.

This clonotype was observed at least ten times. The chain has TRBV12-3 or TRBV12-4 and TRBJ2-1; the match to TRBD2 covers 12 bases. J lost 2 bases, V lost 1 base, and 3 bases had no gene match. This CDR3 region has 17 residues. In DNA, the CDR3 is TGTGCCAGCAGTTTAGTCTCTAGCGGGGGGGCCTACAATGAGCAGTTCTTC. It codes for CASSLVSSGGAYNEQFF.

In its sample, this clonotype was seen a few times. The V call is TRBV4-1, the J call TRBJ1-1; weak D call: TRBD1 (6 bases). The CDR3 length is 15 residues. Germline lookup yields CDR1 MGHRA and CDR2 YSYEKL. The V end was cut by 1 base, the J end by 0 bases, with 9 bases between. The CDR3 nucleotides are TGCGCCAGCAGCCAAGTTACAGGGATGAACACTGAAGCTTTCTTT. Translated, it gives CASSQVTGMNTEAFF.

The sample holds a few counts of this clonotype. The CDR3 sequence: CASSYGAASETQYF. CDR3 bases: TGTGCCAGCAGTTACGGGGCGGCGTCGGAGACCCAGTACTTC. The chain carries TRBV6-2 or TRBV6-3 and TRBJ2-5, with D perhaps TRBD1 (5 bases). Germline loops: CDR1 MNHEY, CDR2 SVGEGT. The CDR3 has 14 residues. V lost 2 bases, J lost 5 bases, and 12 bases lay in between.

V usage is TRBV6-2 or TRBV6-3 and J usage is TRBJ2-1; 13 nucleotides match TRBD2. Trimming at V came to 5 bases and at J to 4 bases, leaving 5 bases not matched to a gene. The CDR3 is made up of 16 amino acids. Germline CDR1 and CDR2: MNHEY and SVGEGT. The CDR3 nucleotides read TGTGCCAGCAGTGGACTAGCGGGGGCCCGATACAATGAGCAGTTCTTC. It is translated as CASSGLAGARYNEQFF.

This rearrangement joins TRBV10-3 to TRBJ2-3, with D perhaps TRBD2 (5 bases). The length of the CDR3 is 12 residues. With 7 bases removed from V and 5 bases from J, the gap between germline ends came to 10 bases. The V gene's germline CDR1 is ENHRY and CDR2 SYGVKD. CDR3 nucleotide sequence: TGTGCCATCAAGGGCGGAGGAGATACGCAGTATTTT. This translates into CAIKGGGDTQYF.